Presented here are 29 T cell receptor beta chains from one specimen sequenced in a study of T cell responses to AZD1222 COVID-19 vaccine. This table comes from immunoSEQ multiplex PCR, and its TCRdb copy is limited to in-frame clones, with some not included. The sample contains about 140,000 clones, 80% to 95% of which appear only once. The starting material was peripheral blood, obtained on day 0 of AZD1222 vaccination. These receptors all come from an adult in good health.

This chain uses TRBV5-4 with TRBJ1-1; 12 bases agree with TRBD1. Trimming cost V 2 bases and J 1 base; bases outside gene matches: 3. The CDR3 is 16 residues long. Germline CDR1 SGHNT, CDR2 YYREEE (reference sequence). CDR3 nucleotides: TGTGCCAGCAGCTTCCCGGGACAGGGGGCGAACACTGAAGCTTTCTTT. Amino acids: CASSFPGQGANTEAFF.

Only one count was recorded for this clone. V is TRBV15 and J is TRBJ1-1; D gene unclear. V was trimmed by 6 bases and J by 3 bases, leaving 11 bases between them. CDR1 is LNHNV and CDR2 is YYDKDF in the germline V gene (reference sequence). This CDR3 is 13 amino acids long. The CDR3 DNA reads as TGTGCCACCAGAGTTGGGTACGACACTGAAGCTTTCTTT. Translation gives CATRVGYDTEAFF.

This chain connects TRBV10-1 to TRBJ2-7, with TRBD1 matching over 7 bases. V lost 4 bases, J lost 3 bases, and 6 bases stayed unmatched. Per germline, CDR1 WNHNN and CDR2 SYGVQD (reference sequence). The CDR3 spans 14 residues. Here the CDR3 reads CASSGGTGDYEQYF. CDR3 bases: TGCGCCAGCAGTGGGGGAACAGGGGACTACGAGCAGTACTTC.

This chain links TRBV7-3 with TRBJ2-3; D uncertain. Germline V gene sequence: CDR1 SGHTA, CDR2 FQGTGA. CDR3 size: 12 residues. V gave up 2 bases and J gave up 3 bases, with 3 bases separating them. The DNA of the CDR3 is TGTGCCAGCAGCTTAGGGACAGATACGCAGTATTTT. Translated: CASSLGTDTQYF.

The chain couples TRBV5-1 to TRBJ2-5; no reliable D call. Germline CDR1 SGHRS, CDR2 YFSETQ. The CDR3 is made up of 14 amino acids. Between the trimmed V and J ends, which lost 0 bases and 5 bases, there was a span of 11 bases. The CDR3 spells CASSLDELWETQYF. In DNA form, the CDR3 reads TGCGCCAGCAGCTTGGATGAACTTTGGGAGACCCAGTACTTC.

The rearrangement links TRBV7-9 to TRBJ2-1, with D perhaps TRBD2 (6 bases). The ends were cut back, 5 bases at V and 7 bases at J, with 18 bases in the middle. Germline V CDR1 and CDR2: SEHNR, FQNEAQ (reference sequence). CDR3 length equals 15 residues. In DNA form, the CDR3 reads TGTGCCAGCAGCCCAAAGTTCCTAGCGTCGAATGAGCAGTTCTTC. Amino acid sequence: CASSPKFLASNEQFF.

This chain links TRBV5-5 with TRBJ1-6; TRBD1 matches 7 bases. The length of the CDR3 is 14 residues. Germline V gene data show CDR1 as SGHKS and CDR2 as YYEKEE (reference sequence). V lost 0 bases and J lost 10; bases outside the gene matches: 4. The CDR3 loop reads CASSLVTGESPLHF. The CDR3, as DNA: TGTGCCAGCAGCTTGGTTACAGGGGAGTCACCCCTCCACTTT.

This chain uses TRBV21-1 with TRBJ2-3; no check of the table's D call, TRBD2, against the DNA was made. TRBV21-1 is deemed a pseudogene. This CDR3 region has 15 residues. The CDR3: CASSRLARSADTQYF. CDR3 nucleotide sequence: TGTGCCAGCAGCAGATTAGCGCGGAGCGCAGATACGCAGTATTTT.

In nucleotides, the CDR3 is TGCGCCAGCAGCCAAGACCGGGACACCACCTACGAGCAGTACTTC. This translates into CASSQDRDTTYEQYF. The chain combines TRBV4-1 with TRBJ2-7; tentatively, D is TRBD1 (6 bases). The length of the CDR3 is 15 residues. The germline V gene has CDR1 MGHRA and CDR2 YSYEKL. Trimming left V 0 bases short and J 2 bases short, with 11 bases between.

This rearrangement joins TRBV5-4 to TRBJ2-5; D tentatively reads TRBD1 or TRBD2 (7 bases each). Trimming shortened V by 2 bases and J by 4 bases, and 9 bases separated the two germline ends. The germline V gene has CDR1 SGHNT and CDR2 YYREEE (reference sequence). The CDR3 is made up of 13 amino acids. CDR3 nucleotides: TGTGCCAGCAGCTTCAGGGGGGGAGAGACCCAGTACTTC. Translation gives CASSFRGGETQYF.

Comment on this clone: Additional DNA sequences in this sample encode the identical CDR3. The rearrangement links TRBV7-2 to TRBJ1-2; no firm D call. V lost 1 base to trimming and J lost 5 bases, with 5 bases between them. The CDR3 length is 12 residues. Germline loops: CDR1 SGHTA, CDR2 FQGNSA. The CDR3 DNA is TGTGCCAGCAGCTTAGAAGGATATGGCTACACCTTC. This codes for CASSLEGYGYTF.

The CDR3 coding sequence is TGCAGCGTTGAAGATCGGGAAAAGCGGGAGACCTCCACAGATACGCAGTATTTT. It is translated as CSVEDREKRETSTDTQYF. V and J are TRBV29-1 and TRBJ2-3; 8 nucleotides align to TRBD2. The CDR3 sequence is 18 residues long. J lost 2 bases, V lost 0 bases, and 13 bases had no gene match. The V gene's germline CDR1 is SQVTM and CDR2 ANQGSEA.

CDR3 sequence reads: CAWRGDGSYGYTF. Here the CDR3 DNA reads TGTGCCTGGAGAGGGGACGGATCATATGGCTACACCTTC. The chain employs TRBV30 and TRBJ1-2, with D maybe TRBD1 (5 bases). The CDR3 has 13 amino acids. Germline CDR1 reads GTSNPN; CDR2 reads SVGIG (reference sequence). V was clipped by 3 bases and J by 5 bases, with 13 bases between them.

For the CDR3, the DNA is TGTGCCAGCAGCGTAGCGGGGGCTGGGACTGAAGCTTTCTTT. It translates to CASSVAGAGTEAFF. This chain joins TRBV9 and TRBJ1-1; D might be TRBD1 (6 bases). Germline lookup yields CDR1 SGDLS and CDR2 YYNGEE. V lost 0 bases and J 5 bases, leaving 11 bases between the germline ends. The CDR3 sequence is 14 residues long. Together with reference TRBV9 and TRBJ1-1, the CDR3 gives the full variable domain: DSGVTQTPKHLITATGQRVTLRCSPRSGDLSVYWYQQSLDQGLQFLIQYYNGEERAKGNILERFSAQQFPDLHSELNLSSLELGDSALYFCASSVAGAGTEAFFGQGTRLTVV.

The J gene is TRBJ2-7, the V gene TRBV14, with TRBD2 as a possible D gene (7 bases). Germline CDR1 reads SGHDN; CDR2 reads FVKESK. V lost 4 bases, J lost 3 bases, and 25 bases lay in between. There are 18 residues in the CDR3. CDR3: CASSPRGASGPAIYEQYF. CDR3 DNA: TGTGCCAGCAGCCCCAGGGGTGCTAGCGGCCCAGCAATCTACGAGCAGTACTTC.

The rearrangement joins TRBV6-5 to TRBJ1-2; D uncertain. Germline lookup yields CDR1 MNHEY and CDR2 SVGAGI. Trimming removed 0 bases at V and 2 bases at J, with 10 bases between. This CDR3 is built from 15 residues. CDR3 sequence: CASSYSGYGNYGYTF. The CDR3 DNA sequence: TGTGCCAGCAGTTACTCGGGCTACGGCAACTATGGCTACACCTTC.

The V call is TRBV27, the J call TRBJ2-2, with no clear D. V lost 3 bases, J lost 4 bases, and 9 bases lay in between. The CDR3 sequence is 14 residues long. From germline, CDR1 is MNHEY and CDR2 SMNVEV (reference sequence). In DNA form, the CDR3 reads TGTGCCAGCAGTTTGGTAGAGACCACCGGGGAGCTGTTTTTT. Its protein is CASSLVETTGELFF.

This clone was seen more than once but under ten times. This chain connects TRBV5-1 to TRBJ2-7; 9 nucleotides align to TRBD1. This CDR3 is 19 amino acids long. In germline, CDR1 is SGHRS, CDR2 YFSETQ. V was clipped by 2 bases and J by 2 bases; unmatched bases: 17. As DNA, the CDR3 is TGCGCCAGCAGCTTTCTAGGGACAGGGATGATTCGCCGTCCCTACGAGCAGTACTTC. It specifies CASSFLGTGMIRRPYEQYF.

CDR3 loop: CSVSAGWAMNTEAFF. Written as DNA, the CDR3 is TGCAGCGTTTCCGCCGGGTGGGCGATGAACACTGAAGCTTTCTTT. The chain joins TRBV29-1 to TRBJ1-1; D unclear. The V end was cut by 5 bases, the J end by 0 bases, with 16 bases between. The CDR3 consists of 15 residues. Germline CDR1 reads SQVTM; CDR2 reads ANQGSEA.

This chain uses TRBV27 with TRBJ2-1; 14 bases map to TRBD2. The CDR3 has 19 amino acids. Germline V CDR1 and CDR2: MNHEY, SMNVEV (reference sequence). V lost 4 bases and J lost 7; bases outside the gene matches: 15. The CDR3 protein is CASSYYGTSGRGRENEQFF. CDR3 sequence (DNA): TGTGCCAGCAGTTATTACGGGACTAGCGGGAGAGGACGGGAGAATGAGCAGTTCTTC.

The CDR3 DNA sequence: TGTGCCAGCAGCTTAGAAGTTGGCGCTGAAGCTTTCTTT. It specifies CASSLEVGAEAFF. The chain employs TRBV7-3 and TRBJ1-1; no clear D gene. Between the trimmed V and J ends, which lost 2 bases and 6 bases, there was a span of 10 bases. The CDR3 runs to 13 residues. CDR1 is SGHTA and CDR2 is FQGTGA in the germline V gene.

The V gene is TRBV9, the J gene TRBJ2-7, with 11 bases fitting TRBD1. Germline assignment: CDR1 SGDLS and CDR2 YYNGEE. This CDR3 spans 15 amino acids. V dropped 3 bases and J dropped 4; count of bases not matched to a gene: 6. CDR3 coding DNA: TGTGCCAGCAGCGCTCGAGGGGACAGGGGGTACGAGCAGTACTTC. Encoded protein: CASSARGDRGYEQYF.

The V and J genes are TRBV7-9 and TRBJ1-1; TRBD1 agrees at 7 bases. Germline CDR1 and CDR2: SEHNR and FQNEAQ (reference sequence). The length of the CDR3 is 15 residues. Unmatched junction bases numbered 7, after V lost 3 bases and J lost 3 bases. CDR3 region: CASSLLRQGDTEAFF. CDR3 DNA: TGTGCCAGCAGCTTGCTTCGACAGGGAGACACTGAAGCTTTCTTT. The entire variable domain, with the rest obtained from reference TRBV7-9 and TRBJ1-1, is as follows: DTGVSQNPRHKITKRGQNVTFRCDPISEHNRLYWYRQTLGQGPEFLTYFQNEAQLEKSRLLSDRFSAERPKGSFSTLEIQRTEQGDSAMYLCASSLLRQGDTEAFFGQGTRLTVV.

The chain uses TRBV28 and TRBJ2-1; 9 bases agree with TRBD2. The CDR3 sequence is 14 residues long. J gave up 12 bases and V 1 base, and 7 bases lay outside the gene matches. Per the germline V gene, CDR1 is MDHEN and CDR2 is SYDVKM. Written as DNA, the CDR3 is TGTGCCAGCAGTTTATCCCTAGCGGGACGATGGCAGTTCTTC. This gives the protein CASSLSLAGRWQFF. Based on the CDR3 plus reference TRBV28 and TRBJ2-1, the full variable domain is DVKVTQSSRYLVKRTGEKVFLECVQDMDHENMFWYRQDPGLGLRLIYFSYDVKMKEKGDIPEGYSVSREKKERFSLILESASTNQTSMYLCASSLSLAGRWQFFGPGTRLTVL.

The chain joins TRBV18 to TRBJ1-3, with D perhaps TRBD1 (5 bases). Trimming removed 1 base from V and 8 bases from J, with 9 bases in between. The germline CDR1 and CDR2 sequences are KGHSH and LQKENI. This CDR3 has 13 residues. The CDR3 nucleotides are TGTGCCAGCTCACCACGGAGGGGAGACACCATATATTTT. Amino acids: CASSPRRGDTIYF.

The chain is built from TRBV10-2 and TRBJ2-7; no definite D call. The CDR3 loop spans 14 amino acids. Trimming removed 3 bases at V and 0 bases at J, with 9 bases between. Germline V gene lookup returns CDR1 WSHSY and CDR2 SAAADI. CDR3 sequence: CASSDWLLSYEQYF. Written as DNA, the CDR3 is TGCGCCAGCAGTGATTGGCTCCTCTCCTACGAGCAGTACTTC.

This clone was observed a single time. The J gene is TRBJ2-5, the V gene TRBV19, with D perhaps TRBD2 (5 bases). Trimming took 1 base from V and 5 from J, leaving 17 bases between them. The CDR3 has 16 amino acids. The germline V gene has CDR1 LNHDA and CDR2 SQIVND (reference sequence). The CDR3 loop is CASSIVGNGLGETQYF. In DNA, the CDR3 is TGTGCCAGTAGTATAGTCGGGAACGGGTTAGGGGAGACCCAGTACTTC.

The J gene is TRBJ2-7, the V gene TRBV21-1; the table gives TRBD2 as D, unverified against the DNA. TRBV21-1 counts as a pseudogene. The CDR3 runs 15 residues. CDR3 nucleotides: TGTGCCAGCAGTCCCGGGGGGGGTAGCGGGCGCGAGCAGTACTTC. This sequence encodes CASSPGGGSGREQYF.

The CDR3 DNA follows: TGCGCCAGCAGTGAGGCCGGGGTGGAGACCCAGTACTTC. Its protein product is CASSEAGVETQYF. This chain joins TRBV10-1 and TRBJ2-5, with D possibly being TRBD2 (5 bases). Germline CDR1 and CDR2: WNHNN and SYGVQD (reference sequence). The V end lost 2 bases, the J end lost 5 bases, and 9 bases lay between the germline ends. This CDR3 is 13 amino acids long.